In this sample, the clone carrying this T cell receptor (beta chain) turned up many times. What it binds is unknown. The sample originates from a study of metastatic and nonmetastatic thyroid tumors. The overall study: Peripheral blood and tumor or nodule samples from malignant and benign thyroid patients were compared.

Until they underwent thyroid surgery, no patient had received any treatment. Notes on the study in general: Compared with benign nodules, malignant thyroid tumors were reported to have significantly higher TCR beta diversity in both blood and tumor.

TCRdb recomputed clones from the PCR reads via MiXCR. The table records about 30,000 clones, 25% to 35% of them present only once. This sequence was found in a female donor with papillary thyroid cancer or a benign thyroid nodule (not recorded which). Some clones in this sample may be carry-over from other donors' samples. Sequencing input: blood.

In DNA, the CDR3 is TGTGAGCGGGAGTGCAATGAGCAGTTCTTC. Amino acids: CERECNEQFF. V and J are TRBV30 and TRBJ2-1, with 8 nucleotides matching TRBD2. Germline loops: CDR1 GTSNPN, CDR2 SVGIG (reference sequence). The CDR3 contains 10 residues.